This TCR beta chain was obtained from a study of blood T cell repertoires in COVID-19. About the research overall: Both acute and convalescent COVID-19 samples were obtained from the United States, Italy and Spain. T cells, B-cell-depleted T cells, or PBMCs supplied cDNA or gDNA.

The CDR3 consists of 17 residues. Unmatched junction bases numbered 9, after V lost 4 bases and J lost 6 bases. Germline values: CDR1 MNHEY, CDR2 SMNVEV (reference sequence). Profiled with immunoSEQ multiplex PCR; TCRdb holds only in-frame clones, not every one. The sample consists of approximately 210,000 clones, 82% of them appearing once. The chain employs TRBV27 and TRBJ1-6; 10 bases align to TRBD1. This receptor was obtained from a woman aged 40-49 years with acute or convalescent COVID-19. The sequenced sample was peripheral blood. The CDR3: CASSYGQGGPFNSPLHF. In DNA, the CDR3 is TGTGCCAGCAGTTATGGACAGGGGGGTCCGTTTAATTCACCCCTCCACTTT.